One T cell receptor beta chain is described in this entry. Germline V gene sequence: CDR1 SGHAT, CDR2 FQNNGV. There are 16 residues in the CDR3. J was trimmed by 1 base and V by 5 bases; bases with no gene match: 6. The source of the sample is a study of T cell changes during pregnancy in multiple sclerosis. Sequencing was performed with immunoSEQ multiplex PCR; in TCRdb, only in-frame clones are kept and a portion is missing. This table holds fewer than 20,000 clones, about 85% found once. The chain recombines TRBV11-2 with TRBJ2-7, with TRBD2 identical over 12 bases. This TCR came from a female donor with multiple sclerosis, enrolled in a pregnancy study. This material consisted of CD8+ T cells from peripheral blood mononuclear cells, taken after pregnancy. The CDR3 loop is CASSPLGTSGSYEQYF. The CDR3, as DNA: TGTGCCAGCAGCCCCCTAGGGACTAGCGGGTCCTACGAGCAGTACTTC.